The rows below give T cell receptor beta chains drawn from one sample of a study of cytomegalovirus exposure and HLA in healthy donors. Using immunoSEQ multiplex PCR, the repertoire was profiled, and TCRdb retains in-frame clones only, with some absent. Reported are 90,000 to 100,000 clones; the ten largest clones contain about 3.4%. The sequenced sample consisted of PBMCs. The receptors derive from a woman in her twenties or thirties in good health and CMV-seronegative. Both conserved end residues are part of each CDR3. D genes are given only for firm matches.

D gene	V gene	CDR3 length	J gene	CDR3 DNA	CDR3 protein
-	TRBV5-1	13	TRBJ2-7	TGCGCCAGCAGCTTGAACAGGGACCTCGAGCAGTACTTC	CASSLNRDLEQYF
-	TRBV28	15	TRBJ1-4	TGTGCCAGCAGTTCTACAAGGGAGGGGTATGAAAAACTGTTTTTT	CASSSTREGYEKLFF
-	TRBV25-1	18	TRBJ2-7	TGTGCCAGCAGTGAATCGTGGGAAAGTGGAACAGGAACGGACGAGCAGTACTTC	CASSESWESGTGTDEQYF
TRBD2	TRBV9	19	TRBJ2-1	TGTGCCAGCAGCGCAGACTTTTCCCGGACTAGCTCAACGTCCAATGAGCAGTTCTTC	CASSADFSRTSSTSNEQFF
TRBD2	TRBV2	16	TRBJ2-5	TGTGCCAGCAGTGAGGGTAGCGGGGGACCCCAAGAGACCCAGTACTTC	CASSEGSGGPQETQYF
TRBD2	TRBV9	15	TRBJ2-5	TGTGCCAGCAGCATCGGACTAGCGGGAGCGGAGACCCAGTACTTC	CASSIGLAGAETQYF
-	TRBV5-6	16	TRBJ2-7	TGTGCCAGCAGCTTGGAAGTGGGTTCCGGTAGGGGCGAGCAGTACTTC	CASSLEVGSGRGEQYF
TRBD2	TRBV29-1	16	TRBJ2-2	TGCAGCGTTGCGGGACTAGCGGGAAGGGGTACCGGGGAGCTGTTTTTT	CSVAGLAGRGTGELFF
-	TRBV11-2	13	TRBJ1-4	TGTGCCAGCAGCTTAGATCTTGGGGCAAAACTGTTTTTT	CASSLDLGAKLFF
-	TRBV28	14	TRBJ2-7	TGTGCCAGCGGCACCCCGTCGGGGATCTCCGAGCAGTACTTC	CASGTPSGISEQYF
-	TRBV5-6	12	TRBJ1-1	TGTGCCAGCAGCCGATTGAGCCGTGAAGCTTTCTTT	CASSRLSREAFF
-	TRBV7-9	15	TRBJ2-3	TGTGCCAGCAGCTTGCGGGATCCTAGCACAGATACGCAGTATTTT	CASSLRDPSTDTQYF
-	TRBV6-1	13	TRBJ2-1	TGTGCCAGCAGCCTAACTAGAGGAAATGAGCAGTTCTTC	CASSLTRGNEQFF
TRBD2	TRBV10-1	16	TRBJ2-3	TGCGCCAGCAGTGACCTGGGACTAGCGGGAGAGGATACGCAGTATTTT	CASSDLGLAGEDTQYF
TRBD1	TRBV2	15	TRBJ2-3	TGTGCAACTAAGGGCGGACAGGGGCTCACAGATACGCAGTATTTT	CATKGGQGLTDTQYF
-	TRBV7-2	15	TRBJ1-5	TGTGCCAGCAGCTTACAAAGGGGTAGCAATCAGCCCCAGCATTTT	CASSLQRGSNQPQHF
TRBD1	TRBV30	17	TRBJ1-5	TGTGCCTGGAGTGTCCAGCGCGGACTGGGACAGAATCAGCCCCAGCATTTT	CAWSVQRGLGQNQPQHF
-	TRBV27	15	TRBJ2-4	TGTGCCAGCAGCCAAGCGGGACAGGCGAAAAACATTCAGTACTTC	CASSQAGQAKNIQYF
TRBD1	TRBV19	12	TRBJ1-2	TGTGCCAGTGGGACAGCTAACTATGGCTACACCTTC	CASGTANYGYTF
TRBD1	TRBV7-6	15	TRBJ2-5	TGTGCCAGCAGCTTAGCGGGACAGGGGGGGGAGACCCAGTACTTC	CASSLAGQGGETQYF
-	TRBV4-1	16	TRBJ1-5	TGCGCCAGCAGCCAAGCCCGCGGGACCGCCTCAACACCCCAGCATTTT	CASSQARGTASTPQHF
TRBD2	TRBV5-6	16	TRBJ2-7	TGTGCCAGCAGCTTGGAAGGACTAGCGTCGGCCTACGAGCAGTACTTC	CASSLEGLASAYEQYF
-	TRBV4-1	15	TRBJ2-1	TGCGCCAGCAGCCAAAAACTAGTCGGATACAATGAGCAGTTCTTC	CASSQKLVGYNEQFF
-	TRBV28	15	TRBJ2-1	TGTGCCAGCAGTGAAGGAATAGCGGCCGAGCATGAGCAGTTCTTC	CASSEGIAAEHEQFF
-	TRBV19	14	TRBJ1-5	TGTGCCAGTAGTATTATACAGTACAATCAGCCCCAGCATTTT	CASSIIQYNQPQHF
TRBD1	TRBV7-9	15	TRBJ2-3	TGTGCCAGCAGCATTGGGACAGTCAACACAGATACGCAGTATTTT	CASSIGTVNTDTQYF
-	TRBV28	14	TRBJ1-5	TGTGCCAGCAGTTTAGTCCAGGGGAATCAGCCCCAGCATTTT	CASSLVQGNQPQHF
TRBD2	TRBV2	13	TRBJ2-7	TGTGCCAGCTTGACTAGCGGGAGTCCGGAGCAGTACTTC	CASLTSGSPEQYF
-	TRBV19	12	TRBJ1-2	TGTGCCAGTAGGGGTAGCGTCTATGGCTACACCTTC	CASRGSVYGYTF
-	TRBV27	16	TRBJ2-2	TGTGCCAGCAGTTTAATTCCAGGGGCAAACACCGGGGAGCTGTTTTTT	CASSLIPGANTGELFF
-	TRBV7-2	15	TRBJ1-5	TGTGCCAGCAGCTTTCGCAGGGGAAGCAATCAGCCCCAGCATTTT	CASSFRRGSNQPQHF
-	TRBV28	16	TRBJ2-7	TGTGCCAGCACCCACATACGGGGGTTCAGCTCCTACGAGCAGTACTTC	CASTHIRGFSSYEQYF
-	TRBV2	14	TRBJ2-2	TGTGCCAGCAGCCTGAACAGAAACACCGGGGAGCTGTTTTTT	CASSLNRNTGELFF
-	TRBV4-2	13	TRBJ2-3	TGTGCCAGCAGTCCGCAATCCGGGGATACGCAGTATTTT	CASSPQSGDTQYF
TRBD2	TRBV6-5	14	TRBJ2-1	TGTGCCAGCAGTTACTCTCGGACTAGCGGTGAGCAGTTCTTC	CASSYSRTSGEQFF
TRBD1	TRBV5-5	15	TRBJ2-5	TGTGCCAGCAGCTTGGATGGGACAGGGAGGGAGACCCAGTACTTC	CASSLDGTGRETQYF
TRBD2	TRBV6-4	16	TRBJ2-1	TGTGCCAGCAGTAGGGCTAGCGGGAGGGCCCTGGATGAGCAGTTCTTC	CASSRASGRALDEQFF
-	TRBV14	14	TRBJ1-2	TGTGCCAGCAGCCAGGACAGCCTAAACTATGGCTACACCTTC	CASSQDSLNYGYTF
-	TRBV7-2	13	TRBJ1-2	TGTGCCAGCAGTCAAGCGCCGGCTCCTGGCTACACCTTC	CASSQAPAPGYTF
TRBD1	TRBV6-5	14	TRBJ2-7	TGTGCCAGCAGATCAAGGGACAGTGCCTACGAGCAGTACTTC	CASRSRDSAYEQYF
TRBD2	TRBV9	17	TRBJ2-3	TGTGCCAGCAGCGCCACCATACTAGCGGGGGGCACAGATACGCAGTATTTT	CASSATILAGGTDTQYF
-	TRBV6-1	14	TRBJ1-2	TGTGCCAGCAGTGCAAGGGGCCCAATATATGGCTACACCTTC	CASSARGPIYGYTF
TRBD2	TRBV5-4	15	TRBJ2-7	TGTGCCAGCAGCCACGGACTAGCGGGGCCCTACGAGCAGTACTTC	CASSHGLAGPYEQYF
-	TRBV11-3	13	TRBJ2-7	TGTGCCAGCAGCCGAACAGGGCTGCACGAGCAGTACTTC	CASSRTGLHEQYF
TRBD1	TRBV28	14	TRBJ1-2	TGTGCCAGCATCCCGTCCCGGACAGGGTATGGCTACACCTTC	CASIPSRTGYGYTF
-	TRBV5-6	16	TRBJ2-2	TGTGCCAGCAGCTTTAGCGGTTTTTCGAACACCGGGGAGCTGTTTTTT	CASSFSGFSNTGELFF
TRBD1	TRBV5-1	15	TRBJ1-4	TGCGCCAGCAGCCCGGGGGACAGCCCTAATGAAAAACTGTTTTTT	CASSPGDSPNEKLFF
-	TRBV6-5	14	TRBJ1-2	TGTGCCAGCAGTCGATCAGGGTACTCTGGTGGCTACACCTTC	CASSRSGYSGGYTF
TRBD1	TRBV27	14	TRBJ1-2	TGTGCCAGCAGTATTCGGACAGGGGTTTATGGCTACACCTTC	CASSIRTGVYGYTF
TRBD2	TRBV7-9	15	TRBJ2-7	TGTGCCAGCAGCTTACGAGCGGGAGGGACTCGCGAGCAGTACTTC	CASSLRAGGTREQYF